The 27 T cell receptor beta chains listed next were all sequenced from one sample in a study of regulatory T cells in long-lasting Graves disease. The time point is: newly diagnosed GD, antithyroid drugs for less than 3 months. The TCR library used RNA extracted from PBMCs. According to the study, TCR beta libraries were built with iRepertoire HTBI primers and CDR3-region Arm-PCR. Using its own MiXCR run on the multiplex PCR reads, TCRdb lists one record per CDR3 protein. Of a few hundred thousand distinct CDR3 sequences in the sample, over 9.5% were seen once. In addition, the sample was reused for a study of T cells in Graves' hyperthyroidism and ophthalmopathy.

The sample was peripheral blood mononuclear cells (PBMCs), taken at new diagnosis, from a patient treated with antithyroid drugs. Receptors originate from a woman aged 18-29 years with Graves disease.

This clonotype showed up many times. The chain links TRBV20-1 to TRBJ2-1, with 12 bases matching TRBD1. With V trimmed by 7 bases and J by 6 bases, 4 bases remained unmatched. CDR1 and CDR2 (germline): DFQATT, SNEGSKA (reference sequence). This CDR3 has 13 residues. The CDR3 DNA reads TGCAGTGAAATGGGACAGGGGGCCAATGAGCAGTTCTTC. The encoded protein is CSEMGQGANEQFF.

This clonotype occurred many times. The chain carries TRBV7-9 and TRBJ1-1, with a possible D match to TRBD1 (5 bases). The CDR3 spans 14 residues. The germline CDR1 and CDR2 sequences are SEHNR and FQNEAQ (reference sequence). V lost 3 bases and J 3 bases, leaving 11 bases between the germline ends. CDR3 in amino acids: CASSFGGGYTEAFF. The CDR3 DNA reads TGTGCCAGCAGCTTTGGGGGGGGGTACACTGAAGCTTTCTTT.

In its sample, this clonotype was seen a few times. Without the conserved terminal phenylalanine or tryptophan, this CDR3 likely stems from a read error. J is TRBJ1-1 and V is TRBV18; the D is unclear. The CDR3 extends over 11 amino acids. Germline CDR1 KGHSH, CDR2 LQKENI. V was shortened by 6 bases and J by 1 base, with 3 bases between the two germline ends. CDR3 sequence reads: CASSENTEAFL. The DNA of the CDR3 is TGTGCCAGCTCCGAGAACACTGAAGCTTTCCTT.

This clonotype was seen ten or more times. The chain employs TRBV5-1 and TRBJ2-3; 9 bases map to TRBD1. This CDR3 spans 15 amino acids. The germline V gene has CDR1 SGHRS and CDR2 YFSETQ. V lost 0 bases and J lost 3; bases outside the gene matches: 2. Here the CDR3 DNA reads TGCGCCAGCAGCTTGGGGGACAGGGTAACAGATACGCAGTATTTT. This gives the protein CASSLGDRVTDTQYF.

This rearrangement joins TRBV6-9 to TRBJ2-5; D is undetermined. There are 13 residues in the CDR3. Germline CDR1 and CDR2: MNHGY and SVAAGI. V was cut by 3 bases and J by 5 bases, with 10 bases left in between. This CDR3 reads CASSYTRRETQYF. The CDR3 DNA follows: TGTGCCAGCAGTTACACAAGAAGGGAGACCCAGTACTTC.

This clonotype was counted ten times or more. The chain combines TRBV4-3 with TRBJ2-1; 10 positions agree with TRBD2. The CDR3 is made up of 15 amino acids. The ends lost 1 base at V and 8 bases at J; junction bases unmatched: 5. The germline CDR1 and CDR2 sequences are LGHNA and YSLEER. CDR3 DNA sequence: TGCGCCAGCAGCCAAGGAGCGGGGGGGCGGGATGAGCAGTTCTTC. It codes for CASSQGAGGRDEQFF.

This sequence joins TRBV5-1 and TRBJ1-2; the match to TRBD1 covers 7 bases. Looked up from germline, CDR1 is SGHRS and CDR2 is YFSETQ. Germline trimming cut 2 bases from V and 7 bases from J; bases unmatched to any gene: 11. The CDR3 sequence is 15 residues long. DNA for the CDR3: TGCGCCAGCAGCTTTCCGGAAGGGGGCTTCGGTGGCTACACCTTC. Encoded protein: CASSFPEGGFGGYTF.

This clonotype was recorded at least ten times. This rearrangement joins TRBV6-1 to TRBJ2-7, with 9 bases aligning to TRBD1. CDR1 MNHNS and CDR2 SASEGT come from the germline V gene. J lost 3 bases, V lost 2 bases, and 5 bases had no gene match. The CDR3 loop spans 15 amino acids. Written as DNA, the CDR3 is TGTGCCAGCAGTGAATCGAGGGACAGGGACTACGAGCAGTACTTC. Amino acids: CASSESRDRDYEQYF.

This clonotype was detected only a few times. The genes are TRBV5-1 and TRBJ2-7; TRBD2 might be the D (7 bases). The CDR3 contains 14 residues. V was trimmed by 3 bases and J by 10 bases, leaving 20 bases between them. CDR1 is SGHRS and CDR2 is YFSETQ in the germline V gene. CDR3 protein: CASSYSEGGSLQYV. CDR3 sequence (DNA): TGCGCCAGCAGCTATTCTGAGGGGGGGTCCCTACAGTACGTC.

This clonotype was observed once. The chain recombines TRBV19 with TRBJ2-2; no clear D. V was shortened by 5 bases and J by 4 bases, with 8 bases between the two germline ends. CDR1 is LNHDA and CDR2 is SQIVND in the germline V gene (reference sequence). The CDR3 sequence is 13 residues long. This CDR3 reads CASSQWITGELFF. The CDR3 nucleotides are TGTGCCAGTAGTCAATGGATCACCGGGGAGCTGTTTTTT.

The rearrangement uses TRBV5-1 and TRBJ1-2; D perhaps matches TRBD1 (5 bases). This CDR3 spans 15 amino acids. With 2 bases removed from V and 4 bases from J, the gap between germline ends came to 15 bases. The germline V gene encodes CDR1 SGHRS and CDR2 YFSETQ. CDR3 in DNA: TGCGCCAGCAGCTTATCATTTGAACAGGTCTATGGCTACACCTTC. The encoded protein is CASSLSFEQVYGYTF.

V is TRBV9 and J is TRBJ1-2; TRBD1 aligns across 8 bases. The J segment lost 5 bases and the V segment lost 3 bases, leaving 6 bases of the junction unmatched. CDR1 and CDR2 from the germline V gene are SGDLS and YYNGEE. The CDR3 is 14 amino acids. CDR3 protein: CASSGPTGAYGYTF. In DNA, the CDR3 is TGTGCCAGCAGCGGCCCGACAGGGGCGTATGGCTACACCTTC. Combining the CDR3 with reference TRBV9 and TRBJ1-2 gives the whole variable domain DSGVTQTPKHLITATGQRVTLRCSPRSGDLSVYWYQQSLDQGLQFLIQYYNGEERAKGNILERFSAQQFPDLHSELNLSSLELGDSALYFCASSGPTGAYGYTFGSGTRLTVV.

The table lists this clonotype with a few counts. The rearrangement joins TRBV9 to TRBJ1-1, with D unclear. The CDR3 is 16 residues long. Trimming removed 2 bases from V and 1 base from J, with 15 bases in between. Germline CDR1 is SGDLS and CDR2 is YYNGEE. CDR3 DNA sequence: TGTGCCAGCAGCGTGTCTCCATGGCAGGCGAACACTGAAGCTTTCTTT. This gives the protein CASSVSPWQANTEAFF.

This clonotype showed up many times. The chain links TRBV12-3 or TRBV12-4 to TRBJ2-6, with a tentative D call TRBD2 (5 bases). This CDR3 comprises 15 residues. V lost 5 bases, J lost 0 bases, and 8 bases lay in between. The CDR3 DNA reads TGTGCCAGCAGTCCGGGGATCTCTGGGGCCAACGTCCTGACTTTC. It translates to CASSPGISGANVLTF.

This clonotype was counted at least ten times. This sequence joins TRBV11-2 and TRBJ1-2, with TRBD1 matching 9 bases. With 4 bases clipped from V and 4 bases from J, the junction kept 4 bases outside the gene matches. The CDR3 sequence is 14 residues long. Germline-derived CDR1 and CDR2 are SGHAT and FQNNGV. CDR3 sequence (DNA): TGTGCCAGCAGCTGGGACAGGGCCTCCTATGGCTACACCTTC. Amino acid sequence: CASSWDRASYGYTF.

The chain uses TRBV4-1 and TRBJ1-1; D unclear. Trimming pared 1 base from V and 5 bases from J, leaving 11 bases between. The CDR3 runs to 14 residues. Germline CDR1 MGHRA, CDR2 YSYEKL. CDR3 sequence reads: CASSQAAGATEAFF. CDR3 in DNA: TGCGCCAGCAGCCAAGCAGCCGGAGCGACTGAAGCTTTCTTT.

This clonotype was observed at least ten times. This chain links TRBV7-8 with TRBJ2-3; D is uncertain. CDR3 size: 14 residues. Germline V gene lookup returns CDR1 SGHVS and CDR2 FQNEAQ. The V gene lost 1 base and the J gene lost 3 bases, with 8 bases spanning the gap. As DNA, the CDR3 is TGTGCCAGCAGCTTAGAGGAAAGGACAGATACGCAGTATTTT. Its translation: CASSLEERTDTQYF. Supplemented by reference TRBV7-8 and TRBJ2-3, the full variable domain reads GAGVSQSPRYKVAKRGQDVALRCDPISGHVSLFWYQQALGQGPEFLTYFQNEAQLDKSGLPSDRFFAERPEGSVSTLKIQRTQQEDSAVYLCASSLEERTDTQYFGPGTRLTVL.

The rearrangement uses TRBV29-1 and TRBJ1-1; D might be TRBD1 (5 bases). Trimming left V 4 bases short and J 3 bases short, with 18 bases between. Looked up from germline, CDR1 is SQVTM and CDR2 is ANQGSEA. The CDR3 is 15 amino acids. The CDR3 sequence: CSVVSGRRSDTEAFF. CDR3 DNA sequence: TGCAGCGTTGTCTCGGGACGTAGGAGTGACACTGAAGCTTTCTTT.

This clonotype was seen only a few times. This chain joins TRBV24-1 and TRBJ2-5; possibly TRBD2 for D (6 bases). The V end was cut by 2 bases, the J end by 0 bases, with 21 bases between. Germline V gene sequence: CDR1 KGHDR, CDR2 SFDVKD. This CDR3 is built from 19 residues. CDR3 sequence (DNA): TGTGCCACCAGTGATTCCGCCGGGAGTAATAGCGGACACCAAGAGACCCAGTACTTC. Translated, it gives CATSDSAGSNSGHQETQYF.

This clonotype appeared many times. The chain joins TRBV4-1 to TRBJ1-2; D is unclear. CDR1 is MGHRA and CDR2 is YSYEKL in the germline V gene. V was cut by 0 bases and J by 3 bases, with 8 bases left in between. This CDR3 contains 14 residues. The CDR3 loop reads CASSQDGRDYGYTF. The CDR3 nucleotides are TGCGCCAGCAGCCAAGATGGAAGGGACTATGGCTACACCTTC.

This clonotype was seen only a few times. The genes are TRBV5-4 and TRBJ2-2; D call uncertain. Germline CDR1 SGHNT, CDR2 YYREEE (reference sequence). The CDR3 is 15 residues long. Trimming shortened V by 2 bases and J by 1 base, and 9 bases separated the two germline ends. The CDR3 spells CASSFPPGNTGELFF. CDR3 nucleotides: TGTGCCAGCAGCTTCCCCCCCGGGAACACCGGGGAGCTGTTTTTT.

There are many counts of this clonotype. The V gene is TRBV29-1, the J gene TRBJ2-5; 7 bases agree with TRBD1. The CDR3 consists of 12 residues. V gave up 4 bases and J gave up 2 bases; unmatched junction bases: 1. CDR1 is SQVTM, CDR2 ANQGSEA, per germline. The CDR3 sequence is CSVGDRQETQYF. DNA of the CDR3: TGCAGCGTTGGGGACAGACAAGAGACCCAGTACTTC.

This clonotype has at least ten counts. V is TRBV7-9 and J is TRBJ2-7; D is perhaps TRBD2 (5 bases). Germline CDR1 is SEHNR and CDR2 is FQNEAQ (reference sequence). CDR3 length equals 13 residues. V lost 6 bases and J 2 bases, leaving 11 bases between the germline ends. The CDR3 coding sequence is TGTGCCAGCAGTTTGGACTGGACCTACGAGCAGTACTTC. It encodes CASSLDWTYEQYF.

The V gene is TRBV20-1, the J gene TRBJ1-5; unclear D gene. The CDR3 length is 13 residues. The germline V gene encodes CDR1 DFQATT and CDR2 SNEGSKA (reference sequence). V was clipped by 1 base and J by 4 bases, with 8 bases between them. CDR3 amino acids: CSARAELNQPQHF. CDR3 nucleotides: TGCAGTGCTAGAGCGGAATTAAATCAGCCCCAGCATTTT.

The genes are TRBV6-1 and TRBJ2-1, with D perhaps TRBD1 or TRBD2 (6 bases each). V lost 7 bases to trimming and J lost 9 bases, with 19 bases between them. The germline CDR1 and CDR2 sequences are MNHNS and SASEGT. The CDR3 extends over 14 amino acids. CDR3 residues: CASNTGAHGGEQFF. The CDR3 nucleotides read TGTGCCAGCAATACGGGGGCCCACGGGGGTGAGCAGTTCTTC.

This clonotype was seen many times. This sequence joins TRBV27 and TRBJ2-3, with TRBD2 as a possible D gene (5 bases). The CDR3 sequence is 15 residues long. Germline V gene sequence: CDR1 MNHEY, CDR2 SMNVEV (reference sequence). V was shortened by 3 bases and J by 0 bases, with 10 bases between the two germline ends. This CDR3 is CASSFSRASTDTQYF. In nucleotides, the CDR3 is TGTGCCAGCAGTTTTTCGCGGGCTAGCACAGATACGCAGTATTTT.

This clonotype has a handful of counts. The V and J genes are TRBV3-1 and TRBJ2-7; D uncertain. CDR1 LGHDT and CDR2 YNNKEL come from the germline V gene (reference sequence). The CDR3 is 12 residues long. Trimming removed 3 bases at V and 6 bases at J, with 9 bases between. The CDR3 spells CASSHITSEQYF. The DNA for the CDR3 is TGTGCCAGCAGCCACATTACCTCCGAGCAGTACTTC.